These 17 T cell receptor beta chains came from one sample sequenced in a study of cytomegalovirus exposure and HLA in healthy donors. The PCR employed 60 Vbeta primers together with 13 Jbeta primers. Profiled with immunoSEQ multiplex PCR; TCRdb holds only in-frame clones, not every one. The sample contains under 170,000 clones, around 79% of which appear only once. Sequenced sample: PBMCs. These receptors all come from a human donor in good health.

The CDR3, as DNA: TGTGCCAGCAGTGGCACAGTGTCTCCCAATGAGCAGTTCTTC. This encodes CASSGTVSPNEQFF. The chain combines TRBV6-4 with TRBJ2-1, with unresolved D. Germline loops: CDR1 MRHNA, CDR2 SNTAGT. This CDR3 comprises 14 residues. The V end was cut by 4 bases, the J end by 6 bases, with 13 bases between.

The chain employs TRBV4-1 and TRBJ2-5; the match to TRBD1 covers 9 bases. With the DNA end fitting TRBJ2-7 better, the J assignment may be wrong. CDR3 length equals 17 residues. Germline-derived CDR1 and CDR2 are MGHRA and YSYEKL. CDR3 coding DNA: TGCGCCAGCAGCTCCGAATCACAGGGGGCGATGGGATACGAGCAGTACTTC. As protein: CASSSESQGAMGYEQYF.

The genes are TRBV5-1 and TRBJ1-5; 9 bases map to TRBD1. V shed 3 bases and J 3 bases; nucleotides not matched to a gene: 4. Germline CDR1 is SGHRS and CDR2 is YFSETQ. The CDR3 spans 15 residues. CDR3 residues: CASSSGQGDNQPQHF. For the CDR3, the DNA is TGCGCCAGCAGCTCGGGACAGGGAGACAATCAGCCCCAGCATTTT.

The chain links TRBV6-6 to TRBJ2-5; 9 bases match TRBD1. This CDR3 has 12 residues. Germline V gene lookup returns CDR1 MNHNY and CDR2 SVGAGI (reference sequence). The ends lost 8 bases at V and 5 bases at J; junction bases unmatched: 3. CDR3 nucleotide sequence: TGTGCCAGCGGCGGACAGGGGGAGACCCAGTACTTC. Its protein is CASGGQGETQYF.

This clone was found once. This chain links TRBV30 with TRBJ1-1, with 7 positions matching TRBD1. Germline lookup yields CDR1 GTSNPN and CDR2 SVGIG (reference sequence). The CDR3 sequence is 17 residues long. V trimming: 1 base; J trimming: 0 bases; junction bases outside the gene matches: 11. CDR3 amino acids: CAWSGTGTELMNTEAFF. CDR3 nucleotide sequence: TGTGCCTGGAGTGGGACCGGGACAGAGTTGATGAACACTGAAGCTTTCTTT.

This chain links TRBV27 with TRBJ1-2, with 11 nucleotides matching TRBD1. CDR3 length: 14 residues. Unmatched junction bases numbered 4, after V lost 3 bases and J lost 7 bases. Germline-derived CDR1 and CDR2 are MNHEY and SMNVEV (reference sequence). The CDR3 loop reads CASSFGQGAGGYTF. CDR3 in DNA: TGTGCCAGCAGTTTCGGACAGGGGGCTGGTGGCTACACCTTC.

The chain recombines TRBV5-1 with TRBJ2-5, with 14 bases lining up with TRBD2. This CDR3 is built from 16 residues. V gave up 4 bases and J gave up 4 bases; unmatched junction bases: 6. In germline, CDR1 is SGHRS, CDR2 YFSETQ. The CDR3 DNA reads TGCGCCAGCAGCCCCGGACTAGCGGGGGGTTCAGAGACCCAGTACTTC. The encoded protein is CASSPGLAGGSETQYF.

The rearrangement uses TRBV7-2 and TRBJ2-2, with 10 bases that match TRBD2. The V segment lost 1 base and the J segment 7 bases; nucleotides outside the gene matches: 6. The CDR3 runs to 16 residues. The germline CDR1 and CDR2 sequences are SGHTA and FQGNSA. CDR3 sequence: CASSLVSGRANGELFF. Written as DNA, the CDR3 is TGTGCCAGCAGCTTAGTAAGCGGGAGGGCCAACGGGGAGCTGTTTTTT.

The chain couples TRBV6-1 to TRBJ1-5; 11 bases line up with TRBD1. Per germline, CDR1 MNHNS and CDR2 SASEGT. CDR3 size: 14 residues. The V gene end was trimmed by 5 bases and the J gene end by 7 bases; junction bases not matched to a gene: 4. The CDR3: CASSRDRGNQPQHF. As DNA, the CDR3 is TGTGCCAGCAGTAGGGACAGGGGGAACCAGCCCCAGCATTTT.

This chain connects TRBV18 to TRBJ2-7; 7 nucleotides line up with TRBD1. CDR1 and CDR2 from the germline V gene are KGHSH and LQKENI. The CDR3 consists of 14 residues. With 4 bases clipped from V and 3 bases from J, the junction kept 6 bases outside the gene matches. As DNA, the CDR3 is TGTGCCAGCTCACGAGACAGGGAACTCTACGAGCAGTACTTC. The encoded protein is CASSRDRELYEQYF.

J is TRBJ2-7 and V is TRBV6-5, with TRBD2 matching over 10 bases. V dropped 6 bases and J dropped 6; count of bases not matched to a gene: 2. The CDR3 has 12 residues. The germline CDR1 and CDR2 sequences are MNHEY and SVGAGI. The DNA of the CDR3 is TGTGCCAGCAGCGCTAGCGGGGGCGAGCAGTACTTC. Translation: CASSASGGEQYF.

This chain links TRBV28 with TRBJ2-5; no reliable D call. Looked up from germline, CDR1 is MDHEN and CDR2 is SYDVKM. The CDR3 extends over 14 amino acids. V gave up 3 bases and J gave up 0 bases, with 8 bases separating them. The CDR3 here is CASSFAQNQETQYF. The CDR3 DNA is TGTGCCAGCAGTTTCGCCCAGAACCAAGAGACCCAGTACTTC.

The rearrangement links TRBV11-2 to TRBJ2-1, with 8 bases lining up with TRBD2. Germline trimming cut 0 bases from V and 5 bases from J; bases unmatched to any gene: 3. Germline CDR1 SGHAT, CDR2 FQNNGV. The CDR3 spans 15 residues. CDR3 residues: CASSLDGGAHNEQFF. For the CDR3, the DNA is TGTGCCAGCAGCTTAGACGGGGGGGCCCACAATGAGCAGTTCTTC.

This clone was counted between two and nine times. The genes are TRBV30 and TRBJ2-1; no clear D. Deletions cut 2 bases from V and 8 bases from J, with 7 bases between. Germline V gives CDR1 GTSNPN, CDR2 SVGIG (reference sequence). The CDR3 has 11 residues. CDR3 loop: CAWSSGYEQFF. The CDR3 bases are TGTGCCTGGAGTAGTGGCTATGAGCAGTTCTTC.

Comment on this clone: The junction does not match germline at one end; this may be a read error. The chain carries TRBV7-9 and TRBJ1-5, with D maybe TRBD1 (5 bases). Germline CDR1 and CDR2: SEHNR and FQNEAQ (reference sequence). This CDR3 region has 12 residues. CDR3 DNA sequence: TGTTCCAGCAGCTTAGGGGCTCAGCCCCAGCATTTT. Amino acid sequence: CSSSLGAQPQHF.

For the CDR3, the DNA is TGTGCCAGCAGCATAACAGGAACTGAAGCTTTCTTT. Protein: CASSITGTEAFF. This sequence joins TRBV5-6 and TRBJ1-1; a possible D gene is TRBD1 (5 bases). CDR3 length equals 12 residues. The V gene's germline CDR1 is SGHDT and CDR2 YYEEEE. With 4 bases removed from V and 5 bases from J, the gap between germline ends came to 9 bases.

The chain joins TRBV30 to TRBJ2-7; a weak D match, TRBD2 (5 bases). The germline V and J ends were trimmed by 0 bases and 4 bases, with 7 bases remaining between them. CDR1 is GTSNPN, CDR2 SVGIG, per germline (reference sequence). The CDR3 extends over 12 amino acids. The chain's CDR3 is CAWSVGSYEQYF. CDR3 in DNA: TGTGCCTGGAGTGTAGGGAGTTACGAGCAGTACTTC.